This T cell receptor (beta chain) appears in the sequencing data of a study of blood T cell repertoires in COVID-19. The wider study: Samples of COVID-19 (acute and convalescent) were obtained from the United States, Italy and Spain.

Method: immunoSEQ multiplex PCR; TCRdb's copy keeps in-frame clones and lacks some. Among about 190,000 clones listed, roughly 90% were seen once. Sequenced sample: peripheral blood. This TCR was sampled from a man in his fifties with acute or convalescent COVID-19.

CDR3 DNA: TGTGCCAGCAGCCCAGGGACATCTAACTATGGCTACACCTTC. Protein: CASSPGTSNYGYTF. The genes are TRBV9 and TRBJ1-2; D might be TRBD1 (6 bases). Germline V CDR1 and CDR2: SGDLS, YYNGEE. This CDR3 spans 14 amino acids. Trimming removed 4 bases from V and 0 bases from J, with 10 bases in between.